Listed below are T cell receptor beta chains from one sample, sequenced in a study of T cell repertoires in cytomegalovirus infection. TCRdb passed the reads through MiXCR, listing each CDR3 protein once. The sample records about 900,000 distinct CDR3 sequences, roughly 30% being singletons. Their antigen targets remain unknown. Here the sequenced sample was cultured CD8+ T cells from PBMCs, taken from culture after CMV antigen stimulation. These receptors were taken from a human donor in good health (CMV status not recorded). Some clones in this sample may be carry-over from other donors' samples. Each CDR3 is given with its conserved first and last residue. D genes are given only for firm matches. Clone size is given for some rows only: seen once, a few or many times, or a class if the clone is expanded.

CDR3nt: TGTGCCAGCCGCGGGGGGGTTGATCAGCCCCAGCATTTT
CDR3aa: CASRGGVDQPQHF
d_gene: -
j_gene: TRBJ1-5
abundance: -
v_gene: TRBV27

CDR3nt: TGTGCCAGCAGTATCAAAGGACAGGGTGACATTCAGTACTTC
CDR3aa: CASSIKGQGDIQYF
d_gene: TRBD1
j_gene: TRBJ2-4
abundance: few
v_gene: TRBV12-3/TRBV12-4

CDR3nt: TGTGCCAGCAAATTTGGGGGCGGCGGAAACATTCAGTACTTC
CDR3aa: CASKFGGGGNIQYF
d_gene: -
j_gene: TRBJ2-4
abundance: few
v_gene: TRBV2

CDR3nt: TGTGCCAGCAGTTATAGTTCTAGCGGGGAAGATACGCAGTATTTT
CDR3aa: CASSYSSSGEDTQYF
d_gene: TRBD2
j_gene: TRBJ2-3
abundance: -
v_gene: TRBV6-6

CDR3nt: TGTGCCAGCAGTTACGGGGGGAGACAGATGGCTTTCTTT
CDR3aa: CASSYGGRQMAFF
d_gene: -
j_gene: TRBJ1-1
abundance: few
v_gene: TRBV6-5

CDR3nt: TGTGCCAGCAGCTTAGTTACACCTGGAAACACCATATATTTT
CDR3aa: CASSLVTPGNTIYF
d_gene: -
j_gene: TRBJ1-3
abundance: -
v_gene: TRBV11-2

CDR3nt: TGTGCCACCAGTGACCGGACAGGGCTTACAGATACGCAGTATTTT
CDR3aa: CATSDRTGLTDTQYF
d_gene: TRBD1
j_gene: TRBJ2-3
abundance: many
v_gene: TRBV24-1

CDR3nt: TGTGCCAGCAGCTTTACCCGGACCAGTCCCAGCACAGATACGCAGTATTTT
CDR3aa: CASSFTRTSPSTDTQYF
d_gene: -
j_gene: TRBJ2-3
abundance: many
v_gene: TRBV7-2

CDR3nt: TGTGCCAGCGGTAGTTCCGGAGCCTTAGATACGCAGTATTTT
CDR3aa: CASGSSGALDTQYF
d_gene: -
j_gene: TRBJ2-3
abundance: -
v_gene: TRBV7-2

CDR3nt: TGTGCCAGCAGCTCGACTAGCGGGGGGGCCAGAGAGACCCAGTACTTC
CDR3aa: CASSSTSGGARETQYF
d_gene: TRBD2
j_gene: TRBJ2-5
abundance: many
v_gene: TRBV7-9

CDR3nt: TGTGCCAGCAGCTTAGGGCATAGCTACATCCCCAATGAGCAGTTCTTC
CDR3aa: CASSLGHSYIPNEQFF
d_gene: -
j_gene: TRBJ2-1
abundance: many
v_gene: TRBV7-2

CDR3nt: TGTGCCAGCCGACAGGGGTACACTGAAGCTTTCTTT
CDR3aa: CASRQGYTEAFF
d_gene: TRBD1
j_gene: TRBJ1-1
abundance: many
v_gene: TRBV6-6

CDR3nt: TGTGCCAGCAGCAAAGATGGGGCACCCCTCCACTTT
CDR3aa: CASSKDGAPLHF
d_gene: -
j_gene: TRBJ1-6
abundance: few
v_gene: TRBV5-6

CDR3nt: TGTGCCAGCAGTTACCGGACTAGACCCACAGATACGCAGTATTTT
CDR3aa: CASSYRTRPTDTQYF
d_gene: TRBD2
j_gene: TRBJ2-3
abundance: few
v_gene: TRBV6-2/TRBV6-3

CDR3nt: TGTGCCAGCAGTTATCGGGGGGCAGGGGTGAATGAGCAGTTCTTC
CDR3aa: CASSYRGAGVNEQFF
d_gene: -
j_gene: TRBJ2-1
abundance: few
v_gene: TRBV6-2/TRBV6-3

CDR3nt: TGTGCCAGCAGTTCCCATTACAGGGGGCGGAATCAGCCCCAGCATTTT
CDR3aa: CASSSHYRGRNQPQHF
d_gene: TRBD1
j_gene: TRBJ1-5
abundance: many
v_gene: TRBV28

CDR3nt: TGTGCCAGCAGTCAAGCCGGGACCGAAATCTATGGCTACACCTTC
CDR3aa: CASSQAGTEIYGYTF
d_gene: -
j_gene: TRBJ1-2
abundance: -
v_gene: TRBV12-3/TRBV12-4

CDR3nt: TGCGCCAGCAGCCGGCCGCCGAACACCGGGGAGCTGTTTTTT
CDR3aa: CASSRPPNTGELFF
d_gene: -
j_gene: TRBJ2-2
abundance: few
v_gene: TRBV4-1

CDR3nt: TGCGCCAGCAGCCAAGAGTGGCAGCGAACCTACAATGAGCAGTTCTTC
CDR3aa: CASSQEWQRTYNEQFF
d_gene: -
j_gene: TRBJ2-1
abundance: few
v_gene: TRBV4-1

CDR3nt: TGTGCCAGCAGCTTAGGGACTAGCGGGGAGTTCTACAATGAGCAGTTCTTC
CDR3aa: CASSLGTSGEFYNEQFF
d_gene: TRBD2
j_gene: TRBJ2-1
abundance: few
v_gene: TRBV7-6